Each of the 3 T cell receptor beta chains below was sequenced from the same sample in a study of identical twins. In TCRdb, the 5' RACE reads were re-called with MiXCR into one record per CDR3 protein. The sample records about 470,000 distinct CDR3 sequences, roughly 26% being singletons. The sample also formed part of further work on T cells expressing NK-cell markers.

Source material: CD4+ T cells sorted from blood. These receptors all stem from a woman aged 18 to 35 in good health.

CDR3 nucleotides: TGTGCCAGCAGCCCTACACTAGCGGGGGGGCGAAATGAGCAGTTCTTC. It is translated as CASSPTLAGGRNEQFF. This chain joins TRBV7-3 and TRBJ2-1, with 13 nucleotides matching TRBD2. Germline loops: CDR1 SGHTA, CDR2 FQGTGA. CDR3 length: 16 amino acids. V was clipped by 5 bases and J by 7 bases; unmatched bases: 8.

This clonotype was counted a few times. The rearrangement joins TRBV29-1 to TRBJ2-3; unclear D gene. Germline CDR1 and CDR2: SQVTM and ANQGSEA. The CDR3 length is 12 residues. Trimming stripped 0 bases from V and 6 bases from J, with 7 bases between. The CDR3 is CSVEDRRDTQYF. The CDR3 DNA reads as TGCAGCGTTGAAGATCGGCGGGATACGCAGTATTTT.

This clonotype turned up a few times. This chain uses TRBV20-1 with TRBJ2-1; TRBD2 matches 8 bases. CDR1 and CDR2 from the germline V gene are DFQATT and SNEGSKA (reference sequence). Trimming at V came to 5 bases and at J to 3 bases, leaving 3 bases not matched to a gene. CDR3 length equals 13 residues. In nucleotides, the CDR3 is TGCAGTGCTCCGGGACTAGACTACAATGAGCAGTTCTTC. Translating it yields CSAPGLDYNEQFF.